Listed here are 14 T cell receptor beta chains from one sample, sequenced in a study of CD8+ T cells in alopecia areata. After isolation, RNA underwent reverse transcription to generate cDNA as the sequencing template. Some clones are missing from TCRdb's copy, which holds only in-frame ones; the method was immunoSEQ multiplex PCR. Among some 150,000 clones listed, 50% to 75% were seen once. Treatment specified: oral pan-JAK inhibitor, 5-10 mg twice daily. This sample comprised CD4+ T cells sorted from blood, obtained at week 56, from a patient treated with tofacitinib. Receptor source: a human donor with alopecia areata.

This chain links TRBV5-1 with TRBJ1-2; maybe TRBD1 (5 bases). CDR3 length: 14 amino acids. The germline V gene encodes CDR1 SGHRS and CDR2 YFSETQ. The V gene lost 0 bases and the J gene lost 5 bases, with 11 bases spanning the gap. The CDR3 bases are TGCGCCAGCAGCTTGGAGACAGCGGCATATGGCTACACCTTC. It is translated as CASSLETAAYGYTF.

The V call is TRBV25-1, the J call TRBJ1-2, with D perhaps TRBD1 (6 bases). Trimming took 7 bases from V and 4 from J, leaving 16 bases between them. Per germline, CDR1 MGHDK and CDR2 SYGVNS. The CDR3 has 14 residues. CDR3 coding DNA: TGTGCCAGCACCCCGTCGGGGGCCGGCTATGGCTACACCTTC. Its protein is CASTPSGAGYGYTF.

In its sample, this clone was seen once. The chain couples TRBV2 to TRBJ1-2; 10 positions agree with TRBD1. Looked up from germline, CDR1 is SNHLY and CDR2 is FYNNEI. After removal of 4 bases from V and 2 bases from J, the junction contained 4 bases not matched to a gene. The CDR3 covers 15 residues. CDR3 DNA sequence: TGTGCCAGCAGTGTGGGACAGGGGACCAACTATGGCTACACCTTC. It is translated as CASSVGQGTNYGYTF.

This clone came up many times. The chain couples TRBV6-1 to TRBJ1-6, with D unresolved. The CDR3 is made up of 14 amino acids. In germline, CDR1 is MNHNS, CDR2 SASEGT. V was cut by 4 bases and J by 6 bases, with 10 bases left in between. The CDR3 region is CASSVAQANSPLHF. In DNA form, the CDR3 reads TGTGCCAGCAGTGTGGCGCAGGCTAATTCACCCCTCCACTTT.

The CDR3 sequence: CSVGSNQPQHF. CDR3 nucleotides: TGCAGCGTTGGCAGCAATCAGCCCCAGCATTTT. The chain uses TRBV29-1 and TRBJ1-5; the D is unclear. CDR1 SQVTM and CDR2 ANQGSEA come from the germline V gene. Trimming removed 4 bases at V and 1 base at J, with 2 bases between. The CDR3 length is 11 residues. Variable domain in full (rest from reference TRBV29-1 and TRBJ1-5): SAVISQKPSRDICQRGTSLTIQCQVDSQVTMMFWYRQQPGQSLTLIATANQGSEATYESGFVIDKFPISRPNLTFSTLTVSNMSPEDSSIYLCSVGSNQPQHFGDGTRLSIL.

The V and J genes are TRBV7-3 and TRBJ2-4; no reliable D call. Between the trimmed V and J ends, which lost 0 bases and 12 bases, there was a span of 12 bases. The CDR3 has 13 residues. Germline CDR1 SGHTA, CDR2 FQGTGA. The CDR3 sequence is CASSLTLAGSQYF. The CDR3 DNA is TGTGCCAGCAGCTTAACGTTGGCAGGCAGTCAGTACTTC.

The chain recombines TRBV4-1 with TRBJ2-2; 10 bases agree with TRBD2. Germline values: CDR1 MGHRA, CDR2 YSYEKL. The CDR3 sequence is 16 residues long. Trimming took 7 bases from V and 3 from J; bases not matched to a gene: 8. The CDR3 DNA is TGCGCCAGCAAAAAGTGGAGCGGGGGGGACACCGGGGAGCTGTTTTTT. This encodes CASKKWSGGDTGELFF.

With regard to this clone: In the same sample, other DNA sequences code for this CDR3. The V call is TRBV5-1, the J call TRBJ2-7, with TRBD1 identical over 12 bases. The CDR3 covers 14 residues. With V trimmed by 4 bases and J by 6 bases, 5 bases remained unmatched. Germline V gene lookup returns CDR1 SGHRS and CDR2 YFSETQ. The CDR3 sequence: CASSPGTGGGEQYF. In DNA form, the CDR3 reads TGCGCCAGCAGCCCAGGGACAGGGGGCGGCGAGCAGTACTTC.

This chain links TRBV29-1 with TRBJ2-5; the D gene is possibly TRBD1 (6 bases). There are 12 residues in the CDR3. Germline CDR1 and CDR2: SQVTM and ANQGSEA. Trimming cost V 1 base and J 3 bases, with 6 bases left between them. CDR3 DNA sequence: TGCAGCGTTGAAGGGACAGAAGAGACCCAGTACTTC. This sequence encodes CSVEGTEETQYF.

The rearrangement uses TRBV30 and TRBJ2-6, with D perhaps matching TRBD1 (5 bases). CDR1 GTSNPN and CDR2 SVGIG come from the germline V gene (reference sequence). V dropped 3 bases and J dropped 2 bases, with 11 bases sitting between them. The CDR3 runs to 15 residues. DNA for the CDR3: TGTGCCTGGAGGGCCCCAGGGACTGGGGCCAACGTCCTGACTTTC. Its translation: CAWRAPGTGANVLTF.

This chain joins TRBV29-1 and TRBJ2-2; 10 bases are shared with TRBD2. CDR1 and CDR2 (germline): SQVTM, ANQGSEA. The CDR3 spans 13 residues. V dropped 5 bases and J dropped 5; count of bases not matched to a gene: 2. This CDR3 is CSVTSGVTGELFF. CDR3 in DNA: TGCAGCGTTACTAGCGGGGTTACCGGGGAGCTGTTTTTT.

The chain uses TRBV15 and TRBJ1-6; 9 bases match TRBD1. Germline lookup yields CDR1 LNHNV and CDR2 YYDKDF (reference sequence). The CDR3 has 16 residues. V shed 0 bases, J shed 8 bases, and the junction held 5 bases outside the gene matches. In DNA form, the CDR3 reads TGTGCCACCAGCAGAGATCTGGGACAGGGATATTCACCCCTCCACTTT. The encoded protein is CATSRDLGQGYSPLHF.

This chain links TRBV29-1 with TRBJ2-5; a weak D match, TRBD1 (6 bases). Germline V gives CDR1 SQVTM, CDR2 ANQGSEA. The V gene lost 5 bases and the J gene lost 2 bases, with 12 bases spanning the gap. There are 13 residues in the CDR3. CDR3 sequence reads: CSVQGNLQETQYF. CDR3 nucleotide sequence: TGCAGCGTTCAGGGGAACCTTCAAGAGACCCAGTACTTC.

Here the CDR3 reads CASSVAQGATTDTQYF. Written as DNA, the CDR3 is TGTGCCAGCAGCGTAGCTCAGGGGGCGACTACAGATACGCAGTATTTT. The V gene is TRBV9, the J gene TRBJ2-3, with TRBD1 matching over 8 bases. V shed 0 bases, J shed 3 bases, and the junction held 6 bases outside the gene matches. This CDR3 comprises 16 residues. CDR1 is SGDLS and CDR2 is YYNGEE in the germline V gene. Supplemented by reference TRBV9 and TRBJ2-3, the full variable domain reads DSGVTQTPKHLITATGQRVTLRCSPRSGDLSVYWYQQSLDQGLQFLIQYYNGEERAKGNILERFSAQQFPDLHSELNLSSLELGDSALYFCASSVAQGATTDTQYFGPGTRLTVL.